The 9 T cell receptor beta chains in this list originate from one sample, sequenced in a study of OX40 agonist ivuxolimab in advanced cancers. Some clones are missing from TCRdb's copy, which holds only in-frame ones; the method was immunoSEQ multiplex PCR. The sample has over 50,000 clones, over 80% seen once. The material was CD4+ or CD8+ T cells sorted from blood, obtained in a trial of the OX40 agonist ivuxolimab. The receptor set was obtained from an adult with an advanced solid tumor such as melanoma, head and neck, liver or kidney cancer.

This rearrangement joins TRBV7-8 to TRBJ2-2; D gene uncertain. Per the germline V gene, CDR1 is SGHVS and CDR2 is FQNEAQ. Between the trimmed V and J ends, which lost 2 bases and 0 bases, there was a span of 4 bases. The CDR3 is 14 residues long. The CDR3 coding sequence is TGTGCCAGCAGCTTAAACTCGAACACCGGGGAGCTGTTTTTT. This sequence encodes CASSLNSNTGELFF.

The chain couples TRBV28 to TRBJ1-1; D unclear. CDR1 is MDHEN and CDR2 is SYDVKM in the germline V gene. The CDR3 is made up of 12 amino acids. V lost 9 bases and J 3 bases, leaving 11 bases between the germline ends. This CDR3 reads CASCSRDTEAFF. The CDR3 DNA reads TGTGCCAGTTGCTCGAGGGACACTGAAGCTTTCTTT. Full variable domain (remainder filled in from reference TRBV28 and TRBJ1-1): DVKVTQSSRYLVKRTGEKVFLECVQDMDHENMFWYRQDPGLGLRLIYFSYDVKMKEKGDIPEGYSVSREKKERFSLILESASTNQTSMYLCASCSRDTEAFFGQGTRLTVV.

The chain uses TRBV30 and TRBJ2-7; possible D gene TRBD1, 6 bases. The length of the CDR3 is 15 residues. CDR1 and CDR2 from the germline V gene are GTSNPN and SVGIG (reference sequence). Trimming stripped 2 bases from V and 0 bases from J, with 14 bases between. CDR3 region: CAWSPKGVISYEQYF. CDR3 coding DNA: TGTGCCTGGAGTCCCAAGGGGGTTATCTCCTACGAGCAGTACTTC.

The chain employs TRBV6-4 and TRBJ1-1, with D perhaps matching TRBD1 (5 bases). Trimming removed 4 bases at V and 4 bases at J, with 19 bases between. This CDR3 is 16 amino acids long. Germline CDR1 is MRHNA and CDR2 is SNTAGT. The CDR3 DNA is TGTGCCAGCAGTGGGACGGTCGGGCTGGGGGTCACTGAAGCTTTCTTT. Its translation is CASSGTVGLGVTEAFF.

V and J are TRBV28 and TRBJ2-1; possibly TRBD1 for D (6 bases). This CDR3 is built from 16 residues. V was cut by 7 bases and J by 10 bases, with 26 bases left in between. In germline, CDR1 is MDHEN, CDR2 SYDVKM. The CDR3 spells CASTRPHGQTQQEQFF. CDR3 DNA sequence: TGTGCCAGCACCCGGCCCCACGGACAGACCCAACAAGAGCAGTTCTTC. The complete variable domain, with remaining parts taken from reference TRBV28 and TRBJ2-1, reads DVKVTQSSRYLVKRTGEKVFLECVQDMDHENMFWYRQDPGLGLRLIYFSYDVKMKEKGDIPEGYSVSREKKERFSLILESASTNQTSMYLCASTRPHGQTQQEQFFGPGTRLTVL.

The chain employs TRBV7-9 and TRBJ2-7; unclear D gene. V lost 0 bases and J lost 5, with 11 bases in between. The CDR3 totals 14 residues. In germline, CDR1 is SEHNR, CDR2 FQNEAQ (reference sequence). The CDR3 DNA reads as TGTGCCAGCAGCTTAGCGGCGACTCCGGACGAGCAGTACTTC. Its protein is CASSLAATPDEQYF.

The chain recombines TRBV19 with TRBJ1-5, with TRBD1 as a possible D gene (6 bases). V was pared by 6 bases and J by 7 bases, with 16 bases between. This CDR3 is 14 amino acids long. From germline, CDR1 is LNHDA and CDR2 SQIVND (reference sequence). The CDR3 nucleotides read TGTGCCAGTAGCAACAACAGGGCGGGACAGCCCCAGCATTTT. Its protein product is CASSNNRAGQPQHF.

V gene TRBV27 combines with J gene TRBJ2-3, with 9 bases identical to TRBD2. Per the germline V gene, CDR1 is MNHEY and CDR2 is SMNVEV (reference sequence). V was clipped by 3 bases and J by 6 bases; unmatched bases: 7. The CDR3 spans 15 residues. The CDR3 protein is CASSFLAGGRDTQYF. The CDR3 nucleotides are TGTGCCAGCAGTTTCCTGGCGGGGGGGCGGGATACGCAGTATTTT.

The J gene is TRBJ2-1, the V gene TRBV4-3; either TRBD1 or TRBD2 may supply D (6 bases each). V was clipped by 4 bases and J by 10 bases, with 8 bases between them. The CDR3 consists of 11 residues. Germline V gives CDR1 LGHNA, CDR2 YSLEER. The CDR3 loop reads CASSRGGEQFF. The CDR3 DNA sequence: TGCGCCAGCAGCCGAGGGGGGGAGCAGTTCTTC.